The 17 T cell receptor beta chains reported below all come from one sample, sequenced in a study of T cell responses to AZD1222 COVID-19 vaccine. Generated by immunoSEQ multiplex PCR, the TCRdb table keeps only in-frame clones and is missing some. The sample has about 270,000 clones, almost 95% seen once. The input for sequencing was peripheral blood, taken 28 days after the second AZD1222 dose. Receptors were obtained from an adult who received the AZD1222 COVID-19 vaccine.

J is TRBJ1-4 and V is TRBV5-1; D is uncertain. The CDR3 runs 14 residues. V shed 0 bases and J shed 7 bases, with 10 bases lying between them. In germline, CDR1 is SGHRS, CDR2 YFSETQ. CDR3 DNA: TGCGCCAGCAGCTTGGATGCAACGGGTGAAAAACTGTTTTTT. This encodes CASSLDATGEKLFF.

This rearrangement joins TRBV18 to TRBJ2-1; D assignment may be TRBD1 or TRBD2 (8 bases each). The germline CDR1 and CDR2 sequences are KGHSH and LQKENI. V dropped 3 bases and J dropped 10 bases, with 25 bases sitting between them. This CDR3 is built from 17 residues. CDR3 residues: CASSPLGQGGGRNEQFF. The DNA of the CDR3 is TGTGCCAGCTCACCCCTCGGACAGGGCGGGGGGAGAAACGAGCAGTTCTTC.

The genes are TRBV14 and TRBJ1-1; D is possibly TRBD1 (6 bases). This CDR3 has 13 residues. In germline, CDR1 is SGHDN, CDR2 FVKESK. Trimming stripped 4 bases from V and 1 base from J, with 7 bases between. The CDR3 is CASSPQGNTEAFF. CDR3 DNA: TGTGCCAGCAGCCCACAGGGGAACACTGAAGCTTTCTTT.

The chain links TRBV28 to TRBJ1-5; 9 bases match TRBD1. Germline loops: CDR1 MDHEN, CDR2 SYDVKM. Trimming removed 4 bases from V and 4 bases from J; junction bases left unmatched: 5. The CDR3 is made up of 15 amino acids. The CDR3 DNA reads TGTGCCAGCAGTTCGACAGGGGGAAGTAATCAGCCCCAGCATTTT. The encoded protein is CASSSTGGSNQPQHF.

The chain has TRBV19 and TRBJ2-2, with D possibly called TRBD1 or TRBD2 (6 bases each). Germline V gene data show CDR1 as LNHDA and CDR2 as SQIVND (reference sequence). V lost 8 bases, J lost 5 bases, and 15 bases lay in between. The CDR3 is made up of 14 amino acids. The CDR3 bases are TGTGCCAGTCCAGGGGAGGAAGTAACCGGGGAGCTGTTTTTT. It yields the protein CASPGEEVTGELFF.

This clone was seen only a few times. The chain uses TRBV6-2 or TRBV6-3 and TRBJ2-1; D not resolved. Looked up from germline, CDR1 is MNHEY and CDR2 is SVGEGT. Deletions cut 5 bases from V and 7 bases from J, with 15 bases between. There are 14 residues in the CDR3. CDR3 DNA sequence: TGTGCCAGCAGTACACCCCCCACTCAAAATGAGCAGTTCTTC. This sequence encodes CASSTPPTQNEQFF.

V gene TRBV5-4 combines with J gene TRBJ1-1, with D unresolved. Germline CDR1 and CDR2: SGHNT and YYREEE (reference sequence). The germline V and J ends were trimmed by 1 base and 4 bases, with 11 bases remaining between them. CDR3 length: 14 residues. CDR3 nucleotide sequence: TGTGCCAGCAGCTTGAAAGGGATGGGCACTGAAGCTTTCTTT. This gives the protein CASSLKGMGTEAFF. The full variable domain, with the rest looked up from reference TRBV5-4 and TRBJ1-1, is ETGVTQSPTHLIKTRGQQVTLRCSSQSGHNTVSWYQQALGQGPQFIFQYYREEENGRGNFPPRFSGLQFPNYSSELNVNALELDDSALYLCASSLKGMGTEAFFGQGTRLTVV.

The V and J genes are TRBV6-1 and TRBJ1-1; the D is unclear. Trimming removed 0 bases at V and 3 bases at J, with 8 bases between. Germline V CDR1 and CDR2: MNHNS, SASEGT. This CDR3 has 14 residues. The DNA of the CDR3 is TGTGCCAGCAGTGAAGCAGGTGGAGACACTGAAGCTTTCTTT. It yields the protein CASSEAGGDTEAFF.

The chain carries TRBV5-1 and TRBJ1-5; the D gene is possibly TRBD1 (5 bases). Germline-derived CDR1 and CDR2 are SGHRS and YFSETQ. CDR3 length: 15 residues. V lost 0 bases to trimming and J lost 5 bases, with 12 bases between them. The CDR3 DNA is TGCGCCAGCAGCTTGGGAGGGACTGGTGATCAGCCCCAGCATTTT. This codes for CASSLGGTGDQPQHF.

V is TRBV2 and J is TRBJ1-6; perhaps TRBD1 as D (5 bases). The V gene lost 5 bases and the J gene lost 9 bases, with 14 bases spanning the gap. Germline lookup yields CDR1 SNHLY and CDR2 FYNNEI. The CDR3 spans 14 residues. The chain's CDR3 is CASSLVGRGSPLHF. CDR3 in DNA: TGTGCCAGCAGTCTCGTGGGGCGCGGTTCACCCCTCCACTTT.

The chain combines TRBV10-3 with TRBJ1-6; possibly TRBD1 for D (6 bases). The CDR3 extends over 15 amino acids. The germline V and J ends were trimmed by 6 bases and 7 bases, with 16 bases remaining between them. Germline V gene data show CDR1 as ENHRY and CDR2 as SYGVKD. The CDR3 DNA sequence: TGTGCCATCAGGGCGGACAGAGAAAAGAATTCACCCCTCCACTTT. The encoded protein is CAIRADREKNSPLHF.

The sample holds one count of this clone. V and J are TRBV27 and TRBJ1-5, with D possibly matching TRBD1 (6 bases). V was pared by 2 bases and J by 1 base, with 12 bases between. This CDR3 comprises 16 residues. Germline V gene data show CDR1 as MNHEY and CDR2 as SMNVEV (reference sequence). The chain's CDR3 is CASSLVGAGSNQPQHF. The DNA of the CDR3 is TGTGCCAGCAGTTTAGTGGGGGCTGGGAGCAATCAGCCCCAGCATTTT.

The chain is built from TRBV7-9 and TRBJ2-3; 8 nucleotides agree with TRBD1. The CDR3 contains 16 residues. V lost 5 bases, J lost 0 bases, and 7 bases stayed unmatched. Germline V gene lookup returns CDR1 SEHNR and CDR2 FQNEAQ (reference sequence). CDR3 loop: CASSNRQGMSTDTQYF. In nucleotides, the CDR3 is TGTGCCAGCAGCAACCGACAGGGGATGAGCACAGATACGCAGTATTTT.

The chain recombines TRBV27 with TRBJ1-6; D gene uncertain. V shed 1 base and J shed 7 bases, with 8 bases lying between them. The CDR3 is 14 residues long. The germline gives CDR1 MNHEY, CDR2 SMNVEV (reference sequence). The CDR3 protein is CASSLLGINSPLHF. In DNA, the CDR3 is TGTGCCAGCAGTTTATTGGGTATCAATTCACCCCTCCACTTT.

The chain couples TRBV11-3 to TRBJ2-3; 8 bases are shared with TRBD1. The length of the CDR3 is 13 residues. Germline V gene sequence: CDR1 SGHNT, CDR2 YENEEA. Trimming removed 5 bases from V and 6 bases from J; junction bases left unmatched: 4. CDR3 DNA sequence: TGTGCCAGCAGCCAAAGACAGGGGGATACGCAGTATTTT. It codes for CASSQRQGDTQYF.

The table lists this clone with a count of one. The V and J genes are TRBV28 and TRBJ1-2, with D hard to call. Trimming stripped 7 bases from V and 6 bases from J, with 12 bases between. This CDR3 comprises 12 residues. Germline assignment: CDR1 MDHEN and CDR2 SYDVKM. CDR3 loop: CASNDLPHGYTF. The CDR3 bases are TGTGCCAGCAATGATCTACCTCATGGCTACACCTTC.

This chain uses TRBV6-5 with TRBJ2-3; D uncertain. The length of the CDR3 is 14 residues. The V and J ends lost 6 bases and 3 bases respectively, with 13 bases between them. Per the germline V gene, CDR1 is MNHEY and CDR2 is SVGAGI. CDR3 protein: CASSPWSMTDTQYF. The CDR3 region has the DNA TGTGCCAGCAGCCCCTGGTCGATGACAGATACGCAGTATTTT.